This T cell receptor beta chain derives from a study of blood T cells in healthy people across ages. Whole-study findings and limits: Long-lived donors had more naive CD4+ cells and higher diversity than aged donors.

Comments on this clonotype: No antigen is known for it.

Sample donors were healthy Caucasian individuals that came from Russia, aged roughly 6 to 95. Germline loops: CDR1 MNHNS, CDR2 SASEGT. V lost 7 bases, J lost 3 bases, and 9 bases stayed unmatched. The CDR3 is 15 residues long. Then a second PCR, running about 6 to 12 cycles, was carried out with a sample-barcoded 5' primer and a J-beta primer mix. MiXCR was run by TCRdb on the 5' RACE reads, yielding one entry per CDR3 protein. The sample contains approximately 1.5 million distinct CDR3 sequences, 30% to 35% of which appear only once. The sequence was obtained from a woman aged 25 to 39 in good health. The chain has TRBV6-1 and TRBJ2-3; 8 bases match TRBD1. Source material: blood. The CDR3 sequence is CASILPRGPTDTQYF. CDR3 in DNA: TGTGCCAGCATCCTCCCCAGGGGGCCGACAGATACGCAGTATTTT.